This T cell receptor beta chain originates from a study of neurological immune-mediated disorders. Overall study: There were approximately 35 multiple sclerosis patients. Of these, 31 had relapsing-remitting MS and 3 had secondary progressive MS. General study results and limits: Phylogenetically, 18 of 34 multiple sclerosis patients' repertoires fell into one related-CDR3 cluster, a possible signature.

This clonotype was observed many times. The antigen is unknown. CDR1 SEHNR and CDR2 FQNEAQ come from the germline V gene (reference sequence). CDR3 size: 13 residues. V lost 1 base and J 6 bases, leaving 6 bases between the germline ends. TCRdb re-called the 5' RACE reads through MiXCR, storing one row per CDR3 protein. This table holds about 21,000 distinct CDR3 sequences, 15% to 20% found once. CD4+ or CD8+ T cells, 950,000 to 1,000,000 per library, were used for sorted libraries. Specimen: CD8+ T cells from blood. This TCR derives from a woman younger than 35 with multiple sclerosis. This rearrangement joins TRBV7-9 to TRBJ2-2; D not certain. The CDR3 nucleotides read TGTGCCAGCAGCTTAGGGGTAGCCGGGGAGCTGTTTTTT. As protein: CASSLGVAGELFF.